This entry lists 27 T cell receptor beta chains sequenced from one sample in a study of blood T cell repertoires in COVID-19. Assay: immunoSEQ multiplex PCR; the TCRdb copy retains only in-frame clones and omits some. The profile shows 30,000 or so clones, 70% to 90% of them singletons. The sample comprised peripheral blood. The source is a human donor with active COVID-19. The donor label of this sample is uncertain.

The rearrangement links TRBV7-8 to TRBJ2-3, with 11 nucleotides matching TRBD2. Germline V lookup: CDR1 SGHVS, CDR2 FQNEAQ. V gave up 0 bases and J gave up 1 base; unmatched junction bases: 3. CDR3 size: 17 residues. The CDR3 coding sequence is TGTGCCAGCAGCTTAGCGGCGACTAGCGGGGGCACAGATACGCAGTATTTT. Amino acids: CASSLAATSGGTDTQYF.

The chain uses TRBV5-1 and TRBJ1-4, with 7 bases identical to TRBD1. V was clipped by 1 base and J by 5 bases; unmatched bases: 5. This CDR3 contains 15 residues. In germline, CDR1 is SGHRS, CDR2 YFSETQ. The CDR3 reads CASSLRDRENEKLFF. DNA of the CDR3: TGCGCCAGCAGCTTGAGGGACAGAGAGAATGAAAAACTGTTTTTT.

The V call is TRBV6-5, the J call TRBJ2-3, with 9 bases lining up with TRBD2. Trimming cost V 5 bases and J 14 bases; bases outside gene matches: 14. The CDR3 totals 14 residues. Germline values: CDR1 MNHEY, CDR2 SVGAGI. Here the CDR3 reads CASSPKPSSGVRYF. In DNA form, the CDR3 reads TGTGCCAGCAGTCCAAAGCCATCTAGCGGGGTGCGGTATTTT.

The sample holds a few counts of this clone. Other DNA sequences in the same sample also yield this CDR3. This rearrangement joins TRBV28 to TRBJ2-7; TRBD1 matches at 9 bases. This CDR3 has 14 amino acids. CDR1 and CDR2 (germline): MDHEN, SYDVKM. V dropped 6 bases and J dropped 4; count of bases not matched to a gene: 7. The CDR3 sequence: CASRETGGGYEQYF. The CDR3 region has the DNA TGTGCCAGCAGAGAAACAGGGGGCGGGTACGAGCAGTACTTC.

The chain recombines TRBV6-5 with TRBJ2-3, with 8 bases fitting TRBD1. The CDR3 covers 14 residues. V shed 8 bases, J shed 3 bases, and the junction held 7 bases outside the gene matches. Germline CDR1 is MNHEY and CDR2 is SVGAGI. The CDR3: CASGPGGGTDTQYF. The CDR3 region has the DNA TGTGCCAGCGGCCCAGGGGGCGGGACAGATACGCAGTATTTT.

This rearrangement joins TRBV6-2 or TRBV6-3 to TRBJ2-6, with D unclear. V lost 5 bases to trimming and J lost 2 bases, with 4 bases between them. Per germline, CDR1 MNHEY and CDR2 SVGEGT. The CDR3 is 13 amino acids. The CDR3 sequence: CASSPAGANVLTF. The CDR3 DNA reads TGTGCCAGCAGTCCAGCTGGGGCCAACGTCCTGACTTTC.

This chain connects TRBV3-1 (or the pseudogene TRBV3-2) to TRBJ2-3, with 8 bases matching TRBD2. This CDR3 has 19 amino acids. Germline trimming cut 3 bases from V and 2 bases from J; bases unmatched to any gene: 16. Germline values: CDR1 LGHDT, CDR2 YNNKEL (reference sequence). The CDR3 DNA is TGTGCCAGCAGCCAGATGGGGTTTAAAGCGGGGGCAGTCACAGATACGCAGTATTTT. It yields the protein CASSQMGFKAGAVTDTQYF.

The chain has TRBV21-1 and TRBJ1-4; TRBD1 is the table's D call and was not checked against the DNA. TRBV21-1 is classified as a pseudogene. This CDR3 is built from 18 residues. The CDR3: CASSKRDYRGRVGEKLFF. CDR3 DNA sequence: TGTGCCAGCAGCAAACGAGACTACAGGGGGCGGGTAGGTGAAAAACTGTTTTTT.

The chain combines TRBV6-2 or TRBV6-3 with TRBJ1-1, with no clear D. The CDR3 contains 13 residues. V dropped 2 bases and J dropped 1 base, with 5 bases sitting between them. Germline V gene data show CDR1 as MNHEY and CDR2 as SVGEGT. This chain's CDR3 is CASSYTGNTEAFF. CDR3 nucleotide sequence: TGTGCCAGCAGTTACACGGGGAACACTGAAGCTTTCTTT.

The chain employs TRBV6-1 and TRBJ1-1; 8 bases are shared with TRBD1. CDR3 length equals 16 residues. The germline V gene has CDR1 MNHNS and CDR2 SASEGT. Germline trimming cut 3 bases from V and 4 bases from J; bases unmatched to any gene: 10. The CDR3 DNA reads TGTGCCAGCAGTGAGGACAGGGTATACATCGCCACTGAAGCTTTCTTT. This gives the protein CASSEDRVYIATEAFF.

V and J are TRBV21-1 and TRBJ2-7; the tabulated D call, TRBD1, remains unverified against the DNA. TRBV21-1 is a documented pseudogene. The CDR3 runs to 13 residues. DNA for the CDR3: TGTGCCAGCGGCAGGGGCAAGATCTACGAGCAGTACTTC. This translates into CASGRGKIYEQYF.

The chain carries TRBV7-8 and TRBJ2-5; TRBD2 is a possible D gene (6 bases). V lost 1 base and J lost 5, with 17 bases in between. The CDR3 extends over 16 amino acids. Looked up from germline, CDR1 is SGHVS and CDR2 is FQNEAQ. CDR3 loop: CASSLGLARGLETQYF. The CDR3 DNA sequence: TGTGCCAGCAGCTTAGGCCTTGCGCGGGGTTTGGAGACCCAGTACTTC.

The chain joins TRBV3-1 (or the pseudogene TRBV3-2) to TRBJ2-7; D remains unclear. Between the trimmed V and J ends, which lost 1 base and 6 bases, there was a span of 4 bases. The CDR3 has 11 residues. The germline gives CDR1 LGHDT, CDR2 YNNKEL (reference sequence). CDR3: CASSQGAEQYF. The CDR3 DNA follows: TGTGCCAGCAGCCAAGGCGCCGAGCAGTACTTC.

This CDR3 is CASSLSRTGGRGLAPNTGELFF. DNA of the CDR3: TGTGCCAGCAGTTTATCTAGGACAGGGGGCAGAGGACTAGCTCCGAACACCGGGGAGCTGTTTTTT. The chain recombines TRBV27 with TRBJ2-2; 11 nucleotides align to TRBD1. CDR3 length: 22 amino acids. Germline loops: CDR1 MNHEY, CDR2 SMNVEV (reference sequence). V shed 0 bases, J shed 0 bases, and the junction held 15 bases outside the gene matches.

The chain combines TRBV14 with TRBJ2-1; TRBD1 matches 7 bases. Germline CDR1 reads SGHDN; CDR2 reads FVKESK. Losses at the gene ends were 4 bases for V and 0 bases for J; bases not matched to a gene: 6. CDR3 length: 16 amino acids. The CDR3 is CASSPRGWGSYNEQFF. The CDR3 bases are TGTGCCAGCAGCCCCAGGGGGTGGGGCTCCTACAATGAGCAGTTCTTC.

The chain joins TRBV27 to TRBJ2-1; 13 nucleotides match TRBD2. Per germline, CDR1 MNHEY and CDR2 SMNVEV (reference sequence). The ends lost 9 bases at V and 9 bases at J; junction bases unmatched: 8. The CDR3 is 14 residues long. The CDR3 DNA follows: TGTGCCAGTCATAGGACTAGCGGGAGTGCTGAGCAGTTCTTC. Translating it yields CASHRTSGSAEQFF.

CDR3 region: CASSYGTSEQYF. For the CDR3, the DNA is TGTGCCAGCAGCTACGGGACATCAGAGCAGTACTTC. The gene calls are TRBV7-9 and TRBJ2-7, with D maybe TRBD1 (6 bases). The CDR3 loop spans 12 amino acids. Germline values: CDR1 SEHNR, CDR2 FQNEAQ (reference sequence). V lost 4 bases and J 7 bases, leaving 11 bases between the germline ends.

V is TRBV2 and J is TRBJ1-2, with 7 bases fitting TRBD1. The germline V gene has CDR1 SNHLY and CDR2 FYNNEI. J gave up 2 bases and V 4 bases, and 4 bases lay outside the gene matches. The CDR3 runs 14 residues. CDR3 sequence: CASSARQGNYGYTF. DNA of the CDR3: TGTGCCAGCAGTGCCCGACAGGGAAACTATGGCTACACCTTC.

The chain joins TRBV20-1 to TRBJ1-2, with TRBD1 matching 10 bases. The CDR3 runs to 12 residues. J lost 8 bases, V lost 6 bases, and 6 bases had no gene match. Germline V gene sequence: CDR1 DFQATT, CDR2 SNEGSKA (reference sequence). CDR3 protein: CSASGTGVGYTF. For the CDR3, the DNA is TGCAGTGCGAGTGGGACAGGGGTCGGCTACACCTTC.

In nucleotides, the CDR3 is TGTGCCAGCAGCCAACCACAGGGCCCTCAACGGCCCCAGCATTTT. Its protein is CASSQPQGPQRPQHF. V gene TRBV5-5 combines with J gene TRBJ1-5, with D perhaps TRBD1 (6 bases). Looked up from germline, CDR1 is SGHKS and CDR2 is YYEKEE (reference sequence). The CDR3 has 15 amino acids. The V gene lost 4 bases and the J gene lost 9 bases, with 20 bases spanning the gap.

V usage is TRBV18 and J usage is TRBJ1-4; D is perhaps TRBD1 (6 bases). Germline assignment: CDR1 KGHSH and CDR2 LQKENI. Trimming shortened V by 1 base and J by 8 bases, and 23 bases separated the two germline ends. The CDR3 consists of 18 residues. The CDR3 region has the DNA TGTGCCAGCTCACCACAATCCCGGTCAGCAGGGGTGAACGAAAAACTGTTTTTT. It is translated as CASSPQSRSAGVNEKLFF.

CDR3 DNA sequence: TGTGCCAGCATTACAGGACAGGGGGCCTACAATGAGCAGTTCTTC. This sequence encodes CASITGQGAYNEQFF. The chain employs TRBV6-5 and TRBJ2-1; TRBD1 matches at 10 bases. This CDR3 has 15 residues. The J segment lost 2 bases and the V segment lost 7 bases, leaving 5 bases of the junction unmatched. The V gene's germline CDR1 is MNHEY and CDR2 SVGAGI.

This sequence joins TRBV6-2 or TRBV6-3 and TRBJ2-7; 7 nucleotides agree with TRBD1. From germline, CDR1 is MNHEY and CDR2 SVGEGT. This CDR3 has 13 amino acids. The junction had 7 bases not matched to a gene; V was cut back by 9 bases and J by 2 bases. The CDR3 DNA reads TGTGCCAGTAGTACAGGGGAGACCTACGAGCAGTACTTC. Its protein product is CASSTGETYEQYF.

The chain couples TRBV5-1 to TRBJ2-5; D remains unclear. This CDR3 spans 14 amino acids. The germline V and J ends were trimmed by 0 bases and 4 bases, with 10 bases remaining between them. Germline V CDR1 and CDR2: SGHRS, YFSETQ. CDR3 bases: TGCGCCAGCAGCTTGGATCCGTCGGGAGAGACCCAGTACTTC. It is translated as CASSLDPSGETQYF.

In this sample, this clone turned up a few times. The rearrangement links TRBV7-3 to TRBJ2-1; 12 nucleotides align to TRBD2. Germline-derived CDR1 and CDR2 are SGHTA and FQGTGA. CDR3 length: 17 residues. The V and J ends lost 2 bases and 8 bases, in that order; junction bases with no gene match: 10. In nucleotides, the CDR3 is TGTGCCAGCAGCTTAGGGACTAGCGGGCCACAGGGTGATGAGCAGTTCTTC. It translates to CASSLGTSGPQGDEQFF.

J is TRBJ2-7 and V is TRBV10-3; D might be TRBD1 (6 bases). In germline, CDR1 is ENHRY, CDR2 SYGVKD. V shed 5 bases and J shed 3 bases, with 11 bases lying between them. The CDR3 contains 13 residues. Here the CDR3 DNA reads TGTGCCATCAGTTTTCAACAGGGCTACGAGCAGTACTTC. Translation: CAISFQQGYEQYF.

This clone has only one observation. The J gene is TRBJ2-3, the V gene TRBV12-5; 8 nucleotides align to TRBD2. Germline lookup yields CDR1 LGHNT and CDR2 FRNRAP. The CDR3 is 16 amino acids. Trimming cost V 6 bases and J 4 bases; bases outside gene matches: 12. The CDR3 sequence: CASGLGLAVVSDTQYF. As DNA, the CDR3 is TGTGCTAGTGGCCTCGGACTAGCTGTCGTTTCAGATACGCAGTATTTT.